This is a list of T cell receptor beta chains from one sample in a study of T cell changes during pregnancy in multiple sclerosis. TCRdb's copy holds only in-frame clones and misses some; the assay was immunoSEQ multiplex PCR. The data contain some 51,000 clones, about 94% of them seen just once; the ten biggest clones take up 0.47%. The sequencing used CD4+ T cells from peripheral blood mononuclear cells, collected in the first trimester of pregnancy. The receptors derive from a female donor with multiple sclerosis, enrolled in a pregnancy study. Each CDR3 is given with its conserved first and last residue. Fields, in order: D gene, J gene, clone size, CDR3 length, V gene, CDR3 DNA, CDR3 protein. D genes are given only for firm matches. Clone size is not always given. Where it is, it says once, few, many or a class for expanded clones.

TRBD1 | TRBJ1-3 | NA | 15 | TRBV6-5 | TGTGCCAGCACCCAAGCTCCGGGACAGGGAAACACCATATATTTT | CASTQAPGQGNTIYF
NA | TRBJ2-7 | NA | 19 | TRBV4-1 | TGCGCCAGCAGCCAAGCCTCACCCGCTGCGAGGGGGAAGACCTACGAGCAGTACTTC | CASSQASPAARGKTYEQYF
TRBD1 | TRBJ1-6 | NA | 16 | TRBV7-9 | TGTGCCAGCAGCACGGGACAGGGCATGGATAATTCACCCCTCCACTTT | CASSTGQGMDNSPLHF
TRBD1 | TRBJ1-1 | NA | 15 | TRBV19 | TGTGCCAGTCAGGACAGGGGAGGGCCGGGCACTGAAGCTTTCTTT | CASQDRGGPGTEAFF
NA | TRBJ2-7 | once | 11 | TRBV20-1 | TGCAGTGCTCGCAGGGCTTACGAGCAGTACTTC | CSARRAYEQYF
TRBD2 | TRBJ2-3 | NA | 16 | TRBV7-2 | TGTGCCAGCAGCTCCACCCAGACTAGCGGGGGCGGTACGCAGTATTTT | CASSSTQTSGGGTQYF
NA | TRBJ1-3 | NA | 15 | TRBV19 | TGTGCCAGTAGTATAGAGGGGAGCTCTGGAAACACCATATATTTT | CASSIEGSSGNTIYF
TRBD1 | TRBJ1-4 | NA | 15 | TRBV5-1 | TGCGCCAGCAGCTTGAGGACAGGCGGTAATGAAAAACTGTTTTTT | CASSLRTGGNEKLFF
TRBD1 | TRBJ1-2 | NA | 14 | TRBV19 | TGTGCCAGTAGTATGGGGGGACAGGGCAGCGGCTACACCTTC | CASSMGGQGSGYTF
NA | TRBJ2-3 | NA | 13 | TRBV6-1 | TGTGCCAGCAATCGAGACAGGACAGATACGCAGTATTTT | CASNRDRTDTQYF
NA | TRBJ2-7 | NA | 13 | TRBV7-2 | TGTGCCAGCAGCTTAGCTGCGGTAGCCCAATGGTACTTC | CASSLAAVAQWYF
NA | TRBJ1-5 | NA | 9 | TRBV6-1 | TGTGCCAGCTCATCCCCCCAGCATTTT | CASSSPQHF
NA | TRBJ1-3 | NA | 16 | TRBV5-6 | TGTGCCAGCAGCGGTCCCAGGGTTTACTCTGGAAACACCATATATTTT | CASSGPRVYSGNTIYF
TRBD1 | TRBJ1-2 | NA | 15 | TRBV6-5 | TGTGCCAGCAGTTACGTCGACAGGGTAGCCTATGGCTACACCTTC | CASSYVDRVAYGYTF
TRBD2 | TRBJ2-1 | NA | 16 | TRBV6-1 | TGTGCCAGCAGTGAAGTCAGCGGGGGGGCCTACAATGAGCAGTTCTTC | CASSEVSGGAYNEQFF
NA | TRBJ1-1 | NA | 13 | TRBV6-5 | TGTGCCAGCAGCCGTGTTGGAGGCACTGAAGCTTTCTTT | CASSRVGGTEAFF
NA | TRBJ1-2 | NA | 15 | TRBV5-6 | TGTGCCAGCAGCTTCTCCAAACAGGGAAACTATGGCTACACCTTC | CASSFSKQGNYGYTF
TRBD1 | TRBJ1-1 | NA | 13 | TRBV11-2 | TGTGCCAGCCGCAGGGGGCATGGCACTGAAGCTTTCTTT | CASRRGHGTEAFF
TRBD2 | TRBJ2-1 | NA | 16 | TRBV15 | TGTGCCACCAGCAGTGACGGGGGGGCCTCCTACAATGAGCAGTTCTTC | CATSSDGGASYNEQFF
NA | TRBJ2-7 | NA | 14 | TRBV13 | TGTGCCAGCAGCTTAACCAGGGTCAGCTACGAGCAGTACTTC | CASSLTRVSYEQYF
NA | TRBJ1-2 | once | 17 | TRBV15 | TGTGCCACCAGCAGAGAACGATTGTTGGGGGCCGGCGGTGGCTACACCTTC | CATSRERLLGAGGGYTF
NA | TRBJ1-2 | NA | 10 | TRBV30 | TGTGCCTGGAATCGTCCCGGCTACACCTTC | CAWNRPGYTF
TRBD1 | TRBJ1-2 | once | 14 | TRBV7-3 | TGTGCCAGCAATTGGAGGGGGCCACCGGATGGCTACACCTTC | CASNWRGPPDGYTF
TRBD1 | TRBJ2-3 | NA | 18 | TRBV7-9 | TGTGCCAGCAGCCCCGGGACAGGGGGTCCCTATGGCACAGATACGCAGTATTTT | CASSPGTGGPYGTDTQYF
TRBD1 | TRBJ1-2 | NA | 13 | TRBV7-9 | TGTGCCAGCAGCTATACAGGGGATGGCGGCTACACCTTC | CASSYTGDGGYTF
NA | TRBJ2-6 | NA | 16 | TRBV19 | TGTGCCAGTAACCCTGGGTCGGAGGCTGGGGCCAACGTCCTGACTTTC | CASNPGSEAGANVLTF
NA | TRBJ1-3 | NA | 16 | TRBV18 | TGTGCCAGCTCACTGACATCGGAGGGCTCTGGAAACACCATATATTTT | CASSLTSEGSGNTIYF
NA | TRBJ2-3 | NA | 16 | TRBV14 | TGTGCCAGCAGCCAAGTAGTAGTATTCGGCACAGATACGCAGTATTTT | CASSQVVVFGTDTQYF
TRBD1 | TRBJ2-1 | NA | 13 | TRBV19 | TGTGCCAGTAAGGACAGGGGGCGAGATGAGCAGTTCTTC | CASKDRGRDEQFF
TRBD2 | TRBJ2-7 | NA | 14 | TRBV5-6 | TGTGCCAGCAGCCAACCCGGGGGGACCTACGAGCAGTACTTC | CASSQPGGTYEQYF
TRBD1 | TRBJ1-5 | NA | 15 | TRBV10-3 | TGTGCCATTAGTGCCCAAGACAGGGGGAATCAGCCCCAGCATTTT | CAISAQDRGNQPQHF
TRBD1 | TRBJ2-2 | NA | 16 | TRBV5-1 | TGCGCCAGCAGCTTGGCCGGGACAGTGAACACCGGGGAGCTGTTTTTT | CASSLAGTVNTGELFF
TRBD2 | TRBJ2-5 | NA | 16 | TRBV6-1 | TGTGCCAGCAGTGACCGGGGACTAGCGGGGGGAGAGACCCAGTACTTC | CASSDRGLAGGETQYF
NA | TRBJ2-2 | once | 14 | TRBV11-3 | TGTGCCAGCAGCTTAGTAGGGGACACCGGGGAGCTGTTTTTT | CASSLVGDTGELFF
TRBD1 | TRBJ2-3 | once | 17 | TRBV7-3 | TGTGCCAGCAGCTTAACAGGAACAGGGGGAGGCACAGATACGCAGTATTTT | CASSLTGTGGGTDTQYF
NA | TRBJ1-4 | once | 16 | TRBV6-6 | TGTGCCAGCAGTTACCAAACCAAGACAGAGAATGAAAAACTGTTTTTT | CASSYQTKTENEKLFF
TRBD1 | TRBJ2-3 | NA | 14 | TRBV2 | TGTGCCAGCAGACCTGGACAGGGGTCCGATACGCAGTATTTT | CASRPGQGSDTQYF
NA | TRBJ2-1 | NA | 16 | TRBV18 | TGTGCCAGCTCACCAACGGCGGCAGGGCGGCATCGCGAGCAGTTCTTC | CASSPTAAGRHREQFF
TRBD1 | TRBJ1-5 | NA | 14 | TRBV19 | TGTGCCAGTAGAGGGGGCGTGGACAATCAGCCCCAGCATTTT | CASRGGVDNQPQHF
TRBD1 | TRBJ1-1 | NA | 12 | TRBV9 | TGTGCCAGCAGCGCAACGGGACAGCAAGCTTTCTTT | CASSATGQQAFF
NA | TRBJ2-3 | NA | 14 | TRBV19 | TGTGCCAGTAATAGCCTCCTTAGCACAGATACGCAGTATTTT | CASNSLLSTDTQYF
NA | TRBJ2-7 | NA | 14 | TRBV11-2 | TGTGCCAGCAGCTTCAGCCTAGCAGGAAACGAGCAGTACTTC | CASSFSLAGNEQYF
NA | TRBJ2-1 | NA | 13 | TRBV7-9 | TGTGCCAGCAGCCCTCGGACTCACAATGAGCAGTTCTTC | CASSPRTHNEQFF
NA | TRBJ1-1 | few | 13 | TRBV6-5 | TGTGCCAGCAGTTACCGGGGGGGGACTGAAGCTTTCTTT | CASSYRGGTEAFF
TRBD1 | TRBJ1-2 | NA | 15 | TRBV2 | TGTGCCAGCAGCCGGGGGACAGGGGGCAACTATGGCTACACCTTC | CASSRGTGGNYGYTF
NA | TRBJ1-4 | NA | 15 | TRBV10-2 | TGCGCCAGCAGTGAGTCTGAGGGGGGGTCTGAAAAACTGTTTTTT | CASSESEGGSEKLFF
NA | TRBJ1-6 | NA | 13 | TRBV5-1 | TGCGCCAGCAGCGGCAGCGATAATTCACCCCTCCACTTT | CASSGSDNSPLHF
NA | TRBJ1-1 | NA | 14 | TRBV10-3 | TGTGCCATCAGGCCAGCCAACGGGGACACTGAAGCTTTCTTT | CAIRPANGDTEAFF
TRBD1 | TRBJ2-2 | NA | 15 | TRBV9 | TGTGCCAGCAGCGTAGAAGGGGGCGGCACCGGGGAGCTGTTTTTT | CASSVEGGGTGELFF
TRBD1 | TRBJ1-2 | NA | 14 | TRBV19 | TGTGCCAGTAGTATCCCGACAGGGGGCTTCGGCTACACCTTC | CASSIPTGGFGYTF
NA | TRBJ1-2 | once | 14 | TRBV2 | TGTGCCAGCAGTCAAAGTGGGGCGAACTATGGCTACACCTTC | CASSQSGANYGYTF
TRBD1 | TRBJ1-1 | NA | 14 | TRBV18 | TGTGCCAGCTCGCCTCGACAGGGGGAGGTTGAAGCTTTCTTT | CASSPRQGEVEAFF
NA | TRBJ2-1 | NA | 11 | TRBV7-9 | TGTGCCAGCAGCGGCCAGTATGAGCAGTTCTTC | CASSGQYEQFF